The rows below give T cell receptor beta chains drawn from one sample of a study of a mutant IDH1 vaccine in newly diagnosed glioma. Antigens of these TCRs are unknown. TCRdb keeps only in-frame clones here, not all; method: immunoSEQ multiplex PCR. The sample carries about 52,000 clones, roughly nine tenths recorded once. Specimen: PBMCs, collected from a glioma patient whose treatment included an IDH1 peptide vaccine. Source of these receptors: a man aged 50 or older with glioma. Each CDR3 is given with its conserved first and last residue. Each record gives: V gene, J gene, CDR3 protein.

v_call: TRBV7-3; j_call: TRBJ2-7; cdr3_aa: CASSPEEQYF
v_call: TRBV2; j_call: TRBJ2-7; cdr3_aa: CASSEYGGSYEQYF
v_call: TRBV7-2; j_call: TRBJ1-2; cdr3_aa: CASSPPPGGTSSRHYGYTF
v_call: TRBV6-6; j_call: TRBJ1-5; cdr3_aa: CASSLSGQPQHF
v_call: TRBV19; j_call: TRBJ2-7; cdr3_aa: CASSVTGTESYEQYF
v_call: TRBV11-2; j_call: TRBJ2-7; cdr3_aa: CASSQRLVEQYF
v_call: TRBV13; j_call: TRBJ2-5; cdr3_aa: CASSLGPAQETQYF
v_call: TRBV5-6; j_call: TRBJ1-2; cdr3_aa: CASSYPGRVYGYTF
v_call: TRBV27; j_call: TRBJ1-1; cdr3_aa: CASSPIVGGAGFTEAFF
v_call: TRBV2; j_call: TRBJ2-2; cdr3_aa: CASRHGLAGGPGELFF
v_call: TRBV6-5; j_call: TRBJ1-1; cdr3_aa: CASRKTGNTEAFF
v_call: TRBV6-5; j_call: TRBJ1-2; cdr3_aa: CASSSGVDYGYTF
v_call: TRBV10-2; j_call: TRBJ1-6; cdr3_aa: CASSEKQVNSPLHF
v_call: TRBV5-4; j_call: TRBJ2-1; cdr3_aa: CASQESSGMGSYNEQFF
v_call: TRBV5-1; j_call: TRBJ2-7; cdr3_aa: CASSSRDRGSYEQYF
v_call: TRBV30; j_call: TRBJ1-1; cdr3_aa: CAWSLGAGSNTEAFF